This TCR beta chain was obtained from a study of blood T cell repertoires in COVID-19. Study as a whole: Acute and convalescent COVID-19 samples came from the United States, Italy and Spain.

Allocation to cohorts depended on clinical history reported by the participants. Participants in the exposed group had met a COVID-19 case in the 2 weeks before joining the study. In the authors' workflow: Estimation of nucleated cell counts relied on the amplification of reference gene primers. Sequencing was performed with immunoSEQ multiplex PCR; in TCRdb, only in-frame clones are kept and a portion is missing. V, J and clone size are those of that table, while D and trimming were read from the DNA. Of roughly 400,000 clones listed, roughly nine tenths are singletons. The CDR3 spans 12 residues. In germline, CDR1 is LGHDT, CDR2 YNNKEL (reference sequence). The ends were cut back, 3 bases at V and 8 bases at J, with 10 bases in the middle.

The chain employs TRBV3-1 (or the pseudogene TRBV3-2) and TRBJ1-2; no clear D gene. This clonotype was sampled from a woman in her thirties or forties who had been exposed to COVID-19. Sequencing was done on a sample of PBMCs or T cells enriched from blood (not recorded which). CDR3 loop: CASSQAVGGYTF. The CDR3 DNA follows: TGTGCCAGCAGCCAGGCCGTCGGGGGCTACACCTTC.